Reported below is one T cell receptor beta chain. Some clones are missing from TCRdb's copy, which holds only in-frame ones; the method was immunoSEQ multiplex PCR. In the table there are about 97,000 clones, about 95% of which are singletons. This entry belongs to a study of technical replicates of blood from several donors. Germline V CDR1 and CDR2: LNHNV, YYDKDF (reference sequence). V lost 3 bases to trimming and J lost 3 bases; unmatched junction nucleotides: 11. The CDR3 length is 16 residues. Sequencing used T cells isolated from PBMCs. The sequence was collected from a human donor in good health. The chain couples TRBV15 to TRBJ2-7; 7 bases match TRBD1. The CDR3 reads CATSSIHRDSVYEQYF. In DNA form, the CDR3 reads TGTGCCACCAGCAGCATTCACCGGGACAGCGTCTACGAGCAGTACTTC. Looking up the rest from reference TRBV15 and TRBJ2-7 gives the full variable domain: DAMVIQNPRYQVTQFGKPVTLSCSQTLNHNVMYWYQQKSSQAPKLLFHYYDKDFNNEADTPDNFQSRRPNTSFCFLDIRSPGLGDTAMYLCATSSIHRDSVYEQYFGPGTRLTVT.